The 2 T cell receptor beta chains below all came from one sample that was sequenced in a study of cytomegalovirus exposure and HLA in healthy donors. PCR employed 60 Vbeta and 13 Jbeta primers. The method was immunoSEQ multiplex PCR; TCRdb's version includes in-frame clones alone and lacks a portion of them. The sample yields over 100,000 clones, 87% seen once. The specimen sequenced was PBMCs. These receptors came from a woman under 40 in good health and CMV-seronegative.

This sequence joins TRBV7-6 and TRBJ2-3; 9 bases line up with TRBD2. The ends lost 0 bases at V and 1 base at J; junction bases unmatched: 2. The CDR3 is 16 amino acids. Per germline, CDR1 SGHVS and CDR2 FNYEAQ. CDR3 bases: TGTGCCAGCAGCTTAGCCCGCGGGGGGGGCACAGATACGCAGTATTTT. This gives the protein CASSLARGGGTDTQYF.

This chain links TRBV6-1 with TRBJ2-2; D might be TRBD1 (5 bases). The germline gives CDR1 MNHNS, CDR2 SASEGT. CDR3 length: 15 residues. V lost 2 bases and J 6 bases, leaving 13 bases between the germline ends. The CDR3, as DNA: TGTGCCAGCAGTGAACAGGGAAGTTGGGCCGGGGAGCTGTTTTTT. Translation: CASSEQGSWAGELFF.